These 32 T cell receptor beta chains were sequenced from one sample in a study of blood T cell repertoires in COVID-19. Method: immunoSEQ multiplex PCR; TCRdb's copy keeps in-frame clones and lacks some. The sample comprises more than 400,000 clones, around 87% of which are singletons, and about 0.65% rests with the top ten. The material sequenced was PBMCs or T cells enriched from blood (not recorded which). The source of these receptors is a woman under 30 who had recovered from COVID-19.

The chain carries TRBV4-1 and TRBJ1-3, with 12 bases aligning to TRBD1. CDR1 and CDR2 from the germline V gene are MGHRA and YSYEKL. This CDR3 spans 20 amino acids. V was clipped by 3 bases and J by 4 bases; unmatched bases: 16. As DNA, the CDR3 is TGCGCCAGCAGCCACCTCCTTATCCCGGGACAGGGGGCAAGGGGAAACACCATATATTTT. Its translation: CASSHLLIPGQGARGNTIYF.

This chain links TRBV2 with TRBJ1-1; unclear D gene. This CDR3 comprises 12 residues. CDR1 SNHLY and CDR2 FYNNEI come from the germline V gene. V lost 2 bases and J 2 bases, leaving 3 bases between the germline ends. CDR3 nucleotide sequence: TGTGCCAGCAGTGAACTCAACACTGAAGCTTTCTTT. It specifies CASSELNTEAFF.

This clone was picked up one time. The chain uses TRBV18 and TRBJ2-7; perhaps TRBD1 as D (5 bases). Germline V gives CDR1 KGHSH, CDR2 LQKENI. V was shortened by 5 bases and J by 6 bases, with 23 bases between the two germline ends. The CDR3 is 16 residues long. This CDR3 reads CASSLIPTQGSSEQYF. DNA for the CDR3: TGTGCCAGCTCATTAATACCTACGCAGGGTTCGTCCGAGCAGTACTTC.

The J gene is TRBJ1-2, the V gene TRBV4-1, with a possible D match to TRBD1 (5 bases). The germline V gene encodes CDR1 MGHRA and CDR2 YSYEKL. This CDR3 spans 15 amino acids. Trimming left V 6 bases short and J 2 bases short, with 16 bases between. The CDR3 sequence: CASRGLRQINYGYTF. DNA for the CDR3: TGCGCCAGCAGAGGGTTACGACAGATAAACTATGGCTACACCTTC.

The rearrangement uses TRBV9 and TRBJ2-7; 8 bases align to TRBD2. With 1 base clipped from V and 6 bases from J, the junction kept 3 bases outside the gene matches. The germline V gene encodes CDR1 SGDLS and CDR2 YYNGEE. This CDR3 contains 13 residues. CDR3 DNA: TGTGCCAGCAGCGTAACGGGGGGGACCGAGCAGTACTTC. Its translation is CASSVTGGTEQYF.

V is TRBV6-1 and J is TRBJ1-1; D gene unclear. V dropped 3 bases and J dropped 7 bases, with 9 bases sitting between them. Germline CDR1 is MNHNS and CDR2 is SASEGT. The CDR3 covers 12 residues. The CDR3: CASSDSKREAFF. The CDR3 nucleotides are TGTGCCAGCAGTGATTCTAAGCGTGAAGCTTTCTTT.

J is TRBJ2-3 and V is TRBV5-1; no definite D call. The V and J ends lost 4 bases and 3 bases respectively, with 15 bases between them. The germline gives CDR1 SGHRS, CDR2 YFSETQ. The CDR3 is 15 amino acids. CDR3 in amino acids: CASSPAPSRTDTQYF. CDR3 coding DNA: TGCGCCAGCAGCCCGGCCCCATCTAGGACAGATACGCAGTATTTT. Full variable domain (outside the CDR3, taken from reference TRBV5-1 and TRBJ2-3): KAGVTQTPRYLIKTRGQQVTLSCSPISGHRSVSWYQQTPGQGLQFLFEYFSETQRNKGNFPGRFSGRQFSNSRSEMNVSTLELGDSALYLCASSPAPSRTDTQYFGPGTRLTVL.

This rearrangement joins TRBV3-1 (or the pseudogene TRBV3-2) to TRBJ1-6; a possible D gene is TRBD1 (6 bases). From germline, CDR1 is LGHDT and CDR2 YNNKEL (reference sequence). The CDR3 spans 14 residues. The V end lost 5 bases, the J end lost 9 bases, and 14 bases lay between the germline ends. CDR3 protein: CASSADRVVSPLHF. The CDR3 DNA sequence: TGTGCCAGCAGCGCGGACAGAGTTGTTTCACCCCTCCACTTT.

This clone was counted between two and nine times. V usage is TRBV7-9 and J usage is TRBJ1-3, with D unclear. V was pared by 6 bases and J by 2 bases, with 11 bases between. The CDR3 consists of 14 residues. CDR1 is SEHNR, CDR2 FQNEAQ, per germline (reference sequence). The CDR3 nucleotides are TGTGCCAGCAGACCAAGGGAGACTGGAAACACCATATATTTT. Translation gives CASRPRETGNTIYF.

The chain combines TRBV7-8 with TRBJ2-4, with a weak D call TRBD1 (6 bases). CDR3 length: 14 residues. Trimming shortened V by 5 bases and J by 0 bases, and 8 bases separated the two germline ends. The V gene's germline CDR1 is SGHVS and CDR2 FQNEAQ. Here the CDR3 DNA reads TGTGCCAGCAGCCCAGGGGTAGCCAAAAACATTCAGTACTTC. The encoded protein is CASSPGVAKNIQYF.

V usage is TRBV27 and J usage is TRBJ1-2, with D possibly matching TRBD1 (5 bases). Germline V gives CDR1 MNHEY, CDR2 SMNVEV (reference sequence). The CDR3 consists of 14 residues. Trimming left V 6 bases short and J 4 bases short, with 15 bases between. The CDR3 nucleotides read TGTGCCAGCAGCTACCTCGACAGACCCTATGGCTACACCTTC. Translation gives CASSYLDRPYGYTF.

V is TRBV19 and J is TRBJ2-5, with 7 positions matching TRBD2. CDR1 and CDR2 from the germline V gene are LNHDA and SQIVND (reference sequence). This CDR3 comprises 14 residues. J gave up 0 bases and V 6 bases, and 4 bases lay outside the gene matches. The CDR3 coding sequence is TGTGCCAGTAGCATAAGCGGGGACCAAGAGACCCAGTACTTC. The encoded protein is CASSISGDQETQYF. Full variable domain (outside the CDR3, taken from reference TRBV19 and TRBJ2-5): DGGITQSPKYLFRKEGQNVTLSCEQNLNHDAMYWYRQDPGQGLRLIYYSQIVNDFQKGDIAEGYSVSREKKESFPLTVTSAQKNPTAFYLCASSISGDQETQYFGPGTRLLVL.

The rearrangement links TRBV30 to TRBJ2-7; weak D call: TRBD2 (5 bases). Germline V lookup: CDR1 GTSNPN, CDR2 SVGIG (reference sequence). The CDR3 loop spans 12 amino acids. Between the trimmed V and J ends, which lost 2 bases and 12 bases, there was a span of 17 bases. In DNA form, the CDR3 reads TGTGCCTGGAGTTCGAGGACGGGAAAACTGTACTTC. This encodes CAWSSRTGKLYF.

V and J are TRBV28 and TRBJ1-4, with TRBD1 identical over 7 bases. The CDR3 length is 16 residues. With 2 bases clipped from V and 2 bases from J, the junction kept 5 bases outside the gene matches. The germline CDR1 and CDR2 sequences are MDHEN and SYDVKM. The CDR3, as DNA: TGTGCCAGCAGTTTAGTAACAGGGGAGACTAATGAAAAACTGTTTTTT. Translated: CASSLVTGETNEKLFF.

The chain uses TRBV19 and TRBJ1-1; a weak D match, TRBD1 (6 bases). CDR1 LNHDA and CDR2 SQIVND come from the germline V gene (reference sequence). This CDR3 comprises 14 residues. Trimming shortened V by 7 bases and J by 4 bases, and 16 bases separated the two germline ends. CDR3 protein: CASNQGPGGTEAFF. CDR3 DNA: TGTGCCAGTAATCAGGGGCCGGGAGGCACTGAAGCTTTCTTT.

The chain employs TRBV5-1 and TRBJ1-6; no clear D. Trimming stripped 4 bases from V and 7 bases from J, with 15 bases between. The CDR3 contains 15 residues. Germline-derived CDR1 and CDR2 are SGHRS and YFSETQ. CDR3 region: CASSPADGLNSPLHF. The CDR3 DNA follows: TGCGCCAGCAGCCCGGCAGACGGGTTGAATTCACCCCTCCACTTT.

The CDR3, as DNA: TGCGCCAGCAGCTTGAACCAGGGTTTACACGAGCAGTACTTC. It yields the protein CASSLNQGLHEQYF. V and J are TRBV5-1 and TRBJ2-7; tentative D call: TRBD1 (5 bases). Germline V gene data show CDR1 as SGHRS and CDR2 as YFSETQ. V lost 1 base, J lost 5 bases, and 13 bases lay in between. The CDR3 runs to 14 residues.

The chain uses TRBV4-2 and TRBJ2-7; 10 bases are a match to TRBD1. V shed 6 bases, J shed 6 bases, and the junction held 11 bases outside the gene matches. Germline V lookup: CDR1 LGHNA, CDR2 YNFKEQ. CDR3 length: 15 residues. CDR3 nucleotide sequence: TGTGCCAGCAGAAACCCCGACAGGGGGCAGGGCGAGCAGTACTTC. Amino acids: CASRNPDRGQGEQYF.

The V gene is TRBV5-1, the J gene TRBJ2-1, with TRBD2 matching over 9 bases. Trimming took 0 bases from V and 7 from J; bases not matched to a gene: 8. This CDR3 has 16 amino acids. From germline, CDR1 is SGHRS and CDR2 YFSETQ. CDR3 nucleotide sequence: TGCGCCAGCAGCTTGGACGTCGGAGCGGGGGGAAATGAGCAGTTCTTC. Translation gives CASSLDVGAGGNEQFF. The full variable domain, with the rest looked up from reference TRBV5-1 and TRBJ2-1, is KAGVTQTPRYLIKTRGQQVTLSCSPISGHRSVSWYQQTPGQGLQFLFEYFSETQRNKGNFPGRFSGRQFSNSRSEMNVSTLELGDSALYLCASSLDVGAGGNEQFFGPGTRLTVL.

The chain has TRBV5-1 and TRBJ2-1; perhaps TRBD2 as D (7 bases). Germline lookup yields CDR1 SGHRS and CDR2 YFSETQ. V was pared by 2 bases and J by 2 bases, with 14 bases between. CDR3 length equals 16 residues. The CDR3 protein is CASSLGNGGPYNEQFF. DNA of the CDR3: TGCGCCAGCAGCTTAGGGAACGGGGGGCCCTACAATGAGCAGTTCTTC.

The chain combines TRBV28 with TRBJ2-5; D is unresolved. The CDR3 has 13 amino acids. Germline assignment: CDR1 MDHEN and CDR2 SYDVKM. V was clipped by 4 bases and J by 2 bases, with 8 bases between them. CDR3 coding DNA: TGTGCCAGCAGTTCAGTGTCGCAAGAGACCCAGTACTTC. Translation gives CASSSVSQETQYF.

The rearrangement joins TRBV28 to TRBJ1-1; D possibly corresponds to TRBD1 (5 bases). Looked up from germline, CDR1 is MDHEN and CDR2 is SYDVKM. The CDR3 has 15 amino acids. The V and J ends lost 5 bases and 0 bases respectively, with 13 bases between them. This CDR3 is CASSPAGRLNTEAFF. The DNA for the CDR3 is TGTGCCAGCAGTCCGGCGGGACGGTTGAACACTGAAGCTTTCTTT.

The rearrangement uses TRBV12-3 or TRBV12-4 and TRBJ1-6, with a possible D match to TRBD1 (6 bases). The CDR3 spans 13 residues. The V and J ends lost 5 bases and 7 bases respectively, with 9 bases between them. The CDR3 loop reads CASSTTGNSPLHF. DNA of the CDR3: TGTGCCAGCAGTACCACAGGGAATTCACCCCTCCACTTT.

The chain couples TRBV7-9 to TRBJ1-5, with a weak D call TRBD1 (5 bases). Trimming removed 5 bases at V and 4 bases at J, with 12 bases between. Germline CDR1 SEHNR, CDR2 FQNEAQ (reference sequence). The CDR3 consists of 14 residues. In DNA form, the CDR3 reads TGTGCCAGCAGCCCCGGGACTGAGAATCAGCCCCAGCATTTT. This sequence encodes CASSPGTENQPQHF.

V and J are TRBV29-1 and TRBJ1-2; D might be TRBD1 (6 bases). With 3 bases removed from V and 4 bases from J, the gap between germline ends came to 12 bases. CDR1 is SQVTM and CDR2 is ANQGSEA in the germline V gene. This CDR3 contains 13 residues. CDR3: CSVDAGVSYGYTF. Written as DNA, the CDR3 is TGCAGCGTTGACGCAGGGGTCAGCTATGGCTACACCTTC. Full variable domain (rest looked up from reference TRBV29-1 and TRBJ1-2): SAVISQKPSRDICQRGTSLTIQCQVDSQVTMMFWYRQQPGQSLTLIATANQGSEATYESGFVIDKFPISRPNLTFSTLTVSNMSPEDSSIYLCSVDAGVSYGYTFGSGTRLTVV.

The CDR3 loop reads CAISQAPNTQYF. The CDR3 nucleotides read TGTGCCATCAGCCAAGCCCCGAATACGCAGTATTTT. The V and J genes are TRBV10-3 and TRBJ2-3; D is ambiguous. Germline V gene sequence: CDR1 ENHRY, CDR2 SYGVKD. The germline V and J ends were trimmed by 6 bases and 7 bases, with 11 bases remaining between them. The CDR3 sequence is 12 residues long.

The rearrangement uses TRBV5-1 and TRBJ2-7, with a weak D call TRBD1 (8 bases). Germline-derived CDR1 and CDR2 are SGHRS and YFSETQ. The V end was cut by 0 bases, the J end by 6 bases, with 19 bases between. The CDR3 consists of 16 residues. The CDR3 protein is CASSLEVGRQGAEQYF. As DNA, the CDR3 is TGCGCCAGCAGCTTGGAGGTCGGGAGGCAGGGGGCCGAGCAGTACTTC.

The V and J genes are TRBV6-4 and TRBJ2-7, with D possibly being TRBD1 (6 bases). Germline V gene data show CDR1 as MRHNA and CDR2 as SNTAGT. This CDR3 is built from 18 residues. V was clipped by 4 bases and J by 2 bases, with 24 bases between them. The CDR3: CASSAPVCGGLGAYEQYF. The DNA of the CDR3 is TGTGCCAGCAGTGCCCCGGTTTGTGGGGGCCTAGGCGCCTACGAGCAGTACTTC.

The chain combines TRBV6-6 with TRBJ1-4; D uncertain. Germline loops: CDR1 MNHNY, CDR2 SVGAGI (reference sequence). Trimming removed 6 bases from V and 8 bases from J, with 19 bases in between. The CDR3 has 15 residues. CDR3 protein: CASSPSLREGEKLFF. The CDR3 nucleotides read TGTGCCAGCAGCCCTTCGTTGAGGGAAGGAGAAAAACTGTTTTTT.

This chain links TRBV9 with TRBJ2-5, with TRBD2 identical over 8 bases. Trimming took 4 bases from V and 2 from J; bases not matched to a gene: 16. Germline loops: CDR1 SGDLS, CDR2 YYNGEE. The CDR3 spans 18 residues. The CDR3 nucleotides read TGTGCCAGCAGCCCTTCGGGGGGGCCGGGGATGGGGCAAGAGACCCAGTACTTC. It yields the protein CASSPSGGPGMGQETQYF.

CDR3 sequence reads: CASSAGLPDTQYF. DNA of the CDR3: TGTGCCAGCAGCGCCGGACTGCCAGATACGCAGTATTTT. The rearrangement joins TRBV7-3 to TRBJ2-3; tentative D call: TRBD2 (5 bases). The CDR3 has 13 amino acids. Per the germline V gene, CDR1 is SGHTA and CDR2 is FQGTGA. V lost 5 bases, J lost 4 bases, and 10 bases lay in between.

This clone is a singleton in its sample. CDR3 residues: CASSFSHSQGAILPEAFF. The DNA for the CDR3 is TGTGCCAGCAGCTTCAGCCACTCACAGGGGGCGATTCTCCCTGAAGCTTTCTTT. The J gene is TRBJ1-1, the V gene TRBV7-9; 9 bases line up with TRBD1. Germline lookup yields CDR1 SEHNR and CDR2 FQNEAQ (reference sequence). The junction had 17 bases not matched to a gene; V was cut back by 3 bases and J by 6 bases. This CDR3 comprises 18 residues.